This T cell receptor beta chain was captured in a study of blood T cells in healthy people across ages. General observations from the study: Observed TCR beta diversity showed a strong correlation with the percentage of naive T cells as measured by flow cytometry. Roughly linearly, TCR beta diversity per million T cells fell as age increased. Aged donors had fewer naive CD4+ cells and lower diversity than long-lived donors. Estimated diversity that came from one million T cells was considered an underestimate.

V lost 3 bases and J 7 bases, leaving 10 bases between the germline ends. Germline V CDR1 and CDR2: MDHEN, SYDVKM. The CDR3 is 14 residues long. This clonotype came up a few times. Its specificity is not known. The use of a sample-barcoded 5' primer and a J-beta primer mix characterized a second PCR of about 7 to 12 cycles. TCRdb re-called the 5' RACE reads with MiXCR, one entry per CDR3 protein. The table records about 1.8 million distinct CDR3 sequences, 49% of them present only once. The chain has TRBV28 and TRBJ1-6; D might be TRBD1 (6 bases). Sequenced material: blood. This TCR derives from a woman aged 40 to 49 in good health. CDR3 sequence reads: CASSFDRRNSPLHF. The CDR3 DNA is TGTGCCAGCAGTTTTGACAGGAGGAATTCACCCCTCCACTTT.